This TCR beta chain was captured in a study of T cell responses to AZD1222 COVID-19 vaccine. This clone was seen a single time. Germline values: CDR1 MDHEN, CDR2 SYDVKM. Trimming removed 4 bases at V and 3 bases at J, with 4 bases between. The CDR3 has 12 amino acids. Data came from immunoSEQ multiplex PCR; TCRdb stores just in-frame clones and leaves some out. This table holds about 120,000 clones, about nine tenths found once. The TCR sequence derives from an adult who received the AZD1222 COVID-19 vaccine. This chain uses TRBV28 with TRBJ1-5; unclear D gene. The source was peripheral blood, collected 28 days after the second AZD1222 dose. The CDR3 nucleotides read TGTGCCAGCAGTTCCCCCAATCAGCCCCAGCATTTT. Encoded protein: CASSSPNQPQHF.